One and the same sample provided the 24 T cell receptor beta chains below, sequenced in a study of tissue T cells after allogeneic stem cell transplantation. The repertoire was sequenced with immunoSEQ multiplex PCR; TCRdb's copy has only in-frame clones and lacks some. The sample has some 5,700 clones; about 50% are singletons. As to time point: mouse harvest day 14 after allogeneic transplant. The graft held 10^6 splenic CD5+ T cells and 10^7 T-cell-depleted bone marrow cells. Input material: gut tissue. The receptors come from a female BALB/c mouse given C57BL/6 T cells with graft-versus-host disease after an allogeneic hematopoietic cell transplant.

About this clone: This could be a read error, since a much larger clone is one nucleotide away. The listed genes are named as in mouse. The read ends 1 residue early relative to the CDR3; the germline J gene fills the gap. The rearrangement joins TRBV26 to TRBJ1-2; maybe TRBD1 (5 bases). This CDR3 contains 13 residues. Trimming left V 0 bases short and J 4 bases short, with 6 bases between. Germline V gene data show CDR1 as KGHPV and CDR2 as FQNQEV (reference sequence). This CDR3 reads CASSLSGVSDYTF. CDR3 DNA (partial): TGTGCCAGCAGTCTGTCAGGGGTCTCCGACTACACC.

This clone turned up a few times. Gene names follow the mouse nomenclature. The sequence runs out 1 residue before the end of the CDR3; the remainder is reconstructed from the germline J gene. The V call is TRBV12-2, the J call TRBJ1-1; tentative D call: TRBD1 (5 bases). The V gene lost 0 bases and the J gene lost 3 bases, with 7 bases spanning the gap. The germline CDR1 and CDR2 sequences are SGHLS and HYDKME. CDR3 size: 13 residues. CDR3 DNA, as far as it was read: TGTGCCAGCTCTCTCGAGGGGTACACAGAAGTCTTC. Translation gives CASSLEGYTEVF. The complete CDR3 reads CASSLEGYTEVFF.

Details on this clone: Genes here carry mouse names. The read stops 1 residue short of the end of the CDR3; the missing end is completed from the germline J gene. V usage is TRBV12-1 and J usage is TRBJ2-4; D gene unclear. Deletions cut 5 bases from V and 5 bases from J, with 10 bases between. The germline V gene encodes CDR1 SGHSN and CDR2 HYEKVE. This CDR3 is built from 12 residues. Partial CDR3 DNA: TGTGCCAGCTTTCGGGGAGCAAACACCTTGTAC. Protein: CASFRGANTLY. The complete CDR3 sequence is CASFRGANTLYF.

This clone was recorded once. Gene names are the mouse ones. The sequenced CDR3 bases are TGTGCCAGCAGTCCCGGTGGGGACACCCAGTAC. Translated: CASSPGGDTQY. The whole CDR3 protein is CASSPGGDTQYF. The chain has TRBV26 and TRBJ2-5; D unclear. The DNA ends 1 residue before the CDR3 does, and the rest of the CDR3 is filled in from the germline J gene. Trimming cost V 4 bases and J 6 bases, with 8 bases left between them. The germline gives CDR1 KGHPV, CDR2 FQNQEV (reference sequence). CDR3 length: 12 amino acids.

A note on this clone: Gene and germline names: mouse. Sequencing ends 1 residue short of the CDR3 end; the germline J gene provides the rest. The V and J genes are TRBV26 and TRBJ2-4; D is unclear. V was cut by 6 bases and J by 0 bases, with 4 bases left in between. Germline-derived CDR1 and CDR2 are KGHPV and FQNQEV (reference sequence). The CDR3 has 12 amino acids. The CDR3 loop reads CASSKSQNTLYF. The part of the CDR3 DNA that was read is TGTGCCAGCAGCAAGAGTCAAAACACCTTGTAC.

Points on this clone: The listed genes are named as in mouse. The CDR3 goes on 1 residue after the read ends, and that part is filled in from the germline J gene. This rearrangement joins TRBV13-2 to TRBJ1-1, with D maybe TRBD1 (6 bases). Germline V gives CDR1 NNHNN, CDR2 SYGAGS (reference sequence). This CDR3 has 12 amino acids. The V end lost 4 bases, the J end lost 10 bases, and 14 bases lay between the germline ends. CDR3 DNA (partial): TGTGCCAGCGGTCCCGACAGGAGGGGAGTCTTC. Translated: CASGPDRRGVF. The entire CDR3 protein reads CASGPDRRGVFF.

On this clone itself: Mouse names are used for the genes. The read is 1 residue too short to cover the CDR3 end, so that end is filled in from the germline J gene. This chain joins TRBV23 and TRBJ2-3; the table's D call of TRBD2 was not tested on the DNA. The V gene's germline CDR1 is KGHTA and CDR2 FQNQQP. The CDR3 has 17 residues. CDR3 amino acids: CSSSHWGGAASAETLYF. CDR3 bases read: TGCTCCAGCAGTCACTGGGGGGGGGCGGCTAGTGCAGAAACGCTGTAT.

This clone has only a few counts. Gene labels here are mouse ones. The CDR3 end lies 1 residue beyond the end of the read and is filled in from the germline J gene. V gene TRBV26 combines with J gene TRBJ2-3; the D is unclear. The CDR3 contains 12 residues. The V and J ends lost 4 bases and 3 bases respectively, with 5 bases between them. Germline CDR1 is KGHPV and CDR2 is FQNQEV (reference sequence). This chain's CDR3 is CASSPRAETLYF. Partial CDR3 DNA: TGTGCCAGCAGTCCCAGGGCAGAAACGCTGTAT.

Concerning this clone: Gene names refer to mouse genes. The read ends 1 residue shy of where the CDR3 ends; the end is completed using the germline J gene. The gene calls are TRBV12-1 and TRBJ2-5; D might be TRBD2 (6 bases). Trimming shortened V by 4 bases and J by 0 bases, and 10 bases separated the two germline ends. The CDR3 totals 14 residues. Per germline, CDR1 SGHSN and CDR2 HYEKVE. The sequenced part of the CDR3 DNA is TGTGCCAGCTCGCCTGACTGGAACCAAGACACCCAGTAC. Its protein product is CASSPDWNQDTQY. The entire CDR3 reads CASSPDWNQDTQYF.

A word on this clone: Gene names denote mouse genes. The read ends 1 residue before the CDR3 terminus; that terminus is restored from the germline J gene. The chain carries TRBV13-2 and TRBJ2-3, with 9 bases lining up with TRBD2. This CDR3 contains 16 residues. V lost 1 base, J lost 0 bases, and 3 bases stayed unmatched. Germline CDR1 reads NNHNN; CDR2 reads SYGAGS (reference sequence). The CDR3 loop is CASGDWGGASAETLYF. CDR3 bases read: TGTGCCAGCGGTGATTGGGGGGGCGCAAGTGCAGAAACGCTGTAT.

As for this clone: Genes and germline come from the mouse. Read data end 1 residue before the CDR3 end; the end is taken from the germline J gene. The V and J genes are TRBV3 and TRBJ1-1; no definite D call. Germline V lookup: CDR1 SNHLY, CDR2 FYNGKV (reference sequence). CDR3 size: 13 residues. Trimming stripped 5 bases from V and 1 base from J, with 8 bases between. The sequenced part of the CDR3 DNA is TGTGCCAGCAGCCCCCAGGAAAACACAGAAGTCTTC. Residues: CASSPQENTEVF. The entire CDR3 protein reads CASSPQENTEVFF.

To note about this clone: Genes and germline are mouse. Coverage ceases 1 residue before the CDR3 finishes, and the germline J gene fills in the end. The V gene is TRBV26, the J gene TRBJ1-1, with TRBD1 as a possible D gene (6 bases). Germline values: CDR1 KGHPV, CDR2 FQNQEV (reference sequence). CDR3 size: 13 residues. Trimming cost V 4 bases and J 2 bases, with 8 bases left between them. The chain's CDR3 is CASSPGANTEVFF. The CDR3 DNA, read in part, is TGTGCCAGCAGTCCAGGGGCCAACACAGAAGTCTTC.

As regards this clone: These gene names are mouse names. The read is 1 residue too short to cover the CDR3 end, so that end is filled in from the germline J gene. The chain is built from TRBV26 and TRBJ2-4; no clear D. This CDR3 is built from 13 residues. The V end was cut by 0 bases, the J end by 4 bases, with 5 bases between. Germline V lookup: CDR1 KGHPV, CDR2 FQNQEV (reference sequence). The CDR3 is CASSLSAENTLYF. CDR3 bases read: TGTGCCAGCAGTCTGTCGGCAGAAAACACCTTGTAC.

With regard to this clone: Germline and genes: mouse. Read sequence stops 1 residue before the CDR3 end, and the germline J gene provides the missing end. The rearrangement joins TRBV26 to TRBJ1-1, with D possibly TRBD1 on 6 matching bases. CDR1 KGHPV and CDR2 FQNQEV come from the germline V gene (reference sequence). The CDR3 spans 13 residues. The V end was cut by 6 bases, the J end by 1 base, with 9 bases between. Incomplete CDR3 DNA: TGTGCCAGCAGCCCAGGGGTGAACACAGAAGTCTTC. Translating gives CASSPGVNTEVF. The whole CDR3 region reads CASSPGVNTEVFF.

Notes on this clone: Germline and genes here are mouse. Sequencing ends 1 residue short of the CDR3 end; the germline J gene provides the rest. The J gene is TRBJ2-3, the V gene TRBV1; TRBD2 aligns across 10 bases. This CDR3 is built from 15 residues. The J segment lost 6 bases and the V segment lost 1 base, leaving 4 bases of the junction unmatched. Per germline, CDR1 NSQYPW and CDR2 LRSPGD (reference sequence). CDR3 region: CTCSAGWGGAETLYF. The part of the CDR3 DNA that was read is TGCACCTGCAGTGCAGGCTGGGGGGGCGCTGAAACGCTGTAT.

This clone has just a few counts. Germline and genes here are mouse. The read halts 1 residue ahead of the CDR3 end, with the missing end drawn from the germline J gene. The chain recombines TRBV19 with TRBJ1-1; 8 bases agree with TRBD1. The junction had 1 base not matched to a gene; V was cut back by 2 bases and J by 1 base. Looked up from germline, CDR1 is FNHDT and CDR2 is SITEND (reference sequence). CDR3 length: 14 residues. The part of the CDR3 DNA that was read is TGTGCCAGCAGTATCGGACAGGGGAACACAGAAGTCTTC. Protein product: CASSIGQGNTEVF. The entire CDR3 protein reads CASSIGQGNTEVFF.

The table lists this clone with a few counts. The genes and germline here are from mouse. The CDR3 goes on 1 residue after the read ends, and that part is filled in from the germline J gene. The rearrangement links TRBV3 to TRBJ2-1; 10 bases match TRBD2. This CDR3 contains 14 residues. Losses at the gene ends were 5 bases for V and 5 bases for J; bases not matched to a gene: 3. Germline V gene data show CDR1 as SNHLY and CDR2 as FYNGKV (reference sequence). CDR3 region: CASSPDWGDAEQFF. Incomplete CDR3 DNA: TGTGCCAGCAGCCCTGACTGGGGGGATGCTGAGCAGTTC.

Turning to this clone: The listed genes are named as in mouse. CDR3 bases read: TGTGCAAGCAGCAACAGGCAAAACACCTTGTAC. Protein product: CASSNRQNTLY. From start to end, the CDR3 is CASSNRQNTLYF. The chain has TRBV16 and TRBJ2-4; D is perhaps TRBD1 (5 bases). Sequencing ends 1 residue short of the CDR3 end; the germline J gene provides the rest. Looked up from germline, CDR1 is SGHSA and CDR2 is FRNQAP. Deletions cut 5 bases from V and 3 bases from J, with 6 bases between. The CDR3 extends over 12 amino acids.

About this clone itself: Mouse gene names and germline throughout. From the germline J gene comes the end of the CDR3, since the read stops 1 residue before it. The chain joins TRBV3 to TRBJ2-4; D not certain. The CDR3 has 13 amino acids. The ends were cut back, 5 bases at V and 2 bases at J, with 8 bases in the middle. Germline assignment: CDR1 SNHLY and CDR2 FYNGKV (reference sequence). The CDR3 here is CASSRQNQNTLYF. The DNA read from the CDR3 is TGTGCCAGCAGCCGACAAAATCAAAACACCTTGTAC.

Turning to this clone: Genes and germline come from the mouse. The read ends 1 residue shy of where the CDR3 ends; the end is completed using the germline J gene. The chain employs TRBV1 and TRBJ1-5; TRBD1 is a possible D gene (5 bases). This CDR3 comprises 13 residues. Germline V lookup: CDR1 NSQYPW, CDR2 LRSPGD (reference sequence). Deletions cut 5 bases from V and 1 base from J, with 6 bases between. CDR3 protein: CTCSRQNNQAPLF. CDR3 DNA, as far as it was read: TGCACCTGCAGTCGACAGAACAACCAGGCTCCGCTT.

This clone was recorded a few times. Genes here carry mouse names. Sequencing ends 1 residue short of the CDR3 end; the germline J gene provides the rest. The V gene is TRBV13-3, the J gene TRBJ2-4, with 8 bases identical to TRBD2. Germline loops: CDR1 NNHDY, CDR2 SYVADS. Trimming took 3 bases from V and 6 from J; bases not matched to a gene: 6. CDR3 length equals 14 residues. CDR3 residues: CASSVRGGANTLYF. The sequenced part of the CDR3 DNA is TGTGCCAGCAGTGTCCGGGGGGGCGCGAACACCTTGTAC.

This clone qualifies as large. Mouse names are used for the genes. Sequencing ends 1 residue short of the CDR3 end; the germline J gene provides the rest. The chain has TRBV16 and TRBJ1-3; D is ambiguous. Germline V gives CDR1 SGHSA, CDR2 FRNQAP. CDR3 size: 14 residues. V was clipped by 4 bases and J by 0 bases, with 7 bases between them. CDR3 loop: CASSSTNSGNTLYF. CDR3 bases read: TGTGCAAGCAGCTCGACAAATTCTGGAAATACGCTCTAT. The complete variable domain, with remaining parts taken from reference TRBV16 and TRBJ1-3, reads NAGVIQTPRHKVTGKGQEATLWCEPISGHSAVFWYRQTIVQGLEFLTYFRNQAPIDDSGMPKERFSAQMPNQSHSTLKIQSTQPQDSAVYLCASSSTNSGNTLYFGEGSRLIVV.

This clone was recorded only once. Gene names denote mouse genes. The read comes to an end 1 residue before the CDR3 does, leaving the germline J gene to fill in the end. J is TRBJ2-1 and V is TRBV12-1, with 10 bases identical to TRBD1. Germline lookup yields CDR1 SGHSN and CDR2 HYEKVE. V trimming: 3 bases; J trimming: 5 bases; junction bases outside the gene matches: 3. CDR3 length: 14 residues. CDR3 protein: CASSAGTGDAEQFF. The CDR3 DNA, read in part, is TGTGCCAGCTCTGCCGGGACAGGGGATGCTGAGCAGTTC.

Turning to this clone: Gene names and germline refer to mouse. The read stops 1 residue short of the end of the CDR3; the missing end is completed from the germline J gene. This chain links TRBV14 with TRBJ1-5; D is unclear. This CDR3 is 13 amino acids long. From germline, CDR1 is SGHDT and CDR2 FRDEAV. Trimming shortened V by 4 bases and J by 1 base, and 6 bases separated the two germline ends. Here the CDR3 reads CASSPQNNQAPLF. CDR3 DNA (partial): TGTGCCAGCAGTCCACAGAACAACCAGGCTCCGCTT.